The 24 T cell receptor beta chains below come from one sample, sequenced in a study of cytomegalovirus exposure and HLA in healthy donors. Vbeta (60) and Jbeta (13) primers were used in the PCR. Profiling relied on immunoSEQ multiplex PCR, and the TCRdb table lists in-frame clones only, not all of them. Found here are 150,000 to 200,000 clones, over 65% of them singletons; the top ten hold about 4.3%. Sequenced: PBMCs. The receptors were sampled from a man younger than 35 in good health and CMV-seropositive.

This clone has a handful of counts. V and J are TRBV13 and TRBJ1-4, with D perhaps matching TRBD1 (6 bases). Trimming stripped 5 bases from V and 8 bases from J, with 18 bases between. The germline gives CDR1 PRHDT, CDR2 FYEKMQ (reference sequence). CDR3 length equals 15 residues. The CDR3: CASSPGRGADEKLFF. CDR3 coding DNA: TGTGCCAGCAGCCCCGGGCGGGGGGCGGACGAAAAACTGTTTTTT.

The chain recombines TRBV14 with TRBJ1-1, with D hard to call. This CDR3 contains 15 residues. V dropped 1 base and J dropped 7 bases, with 16 bases sitting between them. CDR1 is SGHDN and CDR2 is FVKESK in the germline V gene. The chain's CDR3 is CASSQGWGDGIEAFF. CDR3 nucleotide sequence: TGTGCCAGCAGCCAAGGTTGGGGAGATGGAATTGAAGCTTTCTTT.

J is TRBJ2-5 and V is TRBV7-3, with TRBD2 identical over 11 bases. V lost 5 bases to trimming and J lost 5 bases; unmatched junction nucleotides: 10. Germline V gene sequence: CDR1 SGHTA, CDR2 FQGTGA. CDR3 size: 16 residues. CDR3 sequence: CASSLTVAGGPETQYF. CDR3 coding DNA: TGTGCCAGCAGCCTCACGGTAGCGGGGGGGCCGGAGACCCAGTACTTC.

The J gene is TRBJ2-1, the V gene TRBV6-1; D unclear. Per germline, CDR1 MNHNS and CDR2 SASEGT. The V and J ends lost 3 bases and 3 bases respectively, with 9 bases between them. The CDR3 extends over 14 amino acids. This chain's CDR3 is CASSDPPGYNEQFF. Here the CDR3 DNA reads TGTGCCAGCAGTGACCCCCCCGGCTACAATGAGCAGTTCTTC.

The chain carries TRBV13 and TRBJ2-5; a possible D gene is TRBD2 (5 bases). V was clipped by 1 base and J by 5 bases, with 8 bases between them. Germline CDR1 and CDR2: PRHDT and FYEKMQ (reference sequence). The CDR3 loop spans 13 amino acids. The CDR3 region is CASSLAGWETQYF. CDR3 nucleotide sequence: TGTGCCAGCAGCTTAGCGGGGTGGGAGACCCAGTACTTC.

This clone occurred once. The V gene is TRBV19, the J gene TRBJ1-5; D is ambiguous. The CDR3 contains 18 residues. V was clipped by 5 bases and J by 6 bases, with 26 bases between them. Germline V lookup: CDR1 LNHDA, CDR2 SQIVND (reference sequence). CDR3 loop: CASSLAGSAAQLGQPQHF. Written as DNA, the CDR3 is TGTGCCAGTAGTTTGGCGGGATCCGCGGCACAGTTGGGTCAGCCCCAGCATTTT. The full variable domain, in which reference TRBV19 and TRBJ1-5 provide the parts outside the CDR3, is DGGITQSPKYLFRKEGQNVTLSCEQNLNHDAMYWYRQDPGQGLRLIYYSQIVNDFQKGDIAEGYSVSREKKESFPLTVTSAQKNPTAFYLCASSLAGSAAQLGQPQHFGDGTRLSIL.

V usage is TRBV18 and J usage is TRBJ1-1; the D gene is possibly TRBD1 (5 bases). Per germline, CDR1 KGHSH and CDR2 LQKENI. This CDR3 region has 15 residues. Trimming removed 3 bases from V and 3 bases from J, with 14 bases in between. CDR3 loop: CASSPGGWEDTEAFF. The CDR3 DNA follows: TGTGCCAGCTCACCGGGGGGTTGGGAGGACACTGAAGCTTTCTTT.

J is TRBJ1-1 and V is TRBV5-1, with D possibly matching TRBD1 (6 bases). The CDR3 spans 15 residues. Between the trimmed V and J ends, which lost 4 bases and 0 bases, there was a span of 13 bases. CDR1 is SGHRS and CDR2 is YFSETQ in the germline V gene. The CDR3 region has the DNA TGCGCCAGCAGCCTCCAGGACAGCATGAACACTGAAGCTTTCTTT. Encoded protein: CASSLQDSMNTEAFF.

The V and J genes are TRBV19 and TRBJ1-1; possible D gene TRBD1, 5 bases. From germline, CDR1 is LNHDA and CDR2 SQIVND (reference sequence). The ends were cut back, 4 bases at V and 2 bases at J, with 11 bases in the middle. The CDR3 consists of 14 residues. The CDR3 coding sequence is TGTGCCAGTAGTAGGGGGGGTCTCAACACTGAAGCTTTCTTT. As protein: CASSRGGLNTEAFF.

This clone appeared once. The V call is TRBV27, the J call TRBJ1-2; 8 bases map to TRBD1. This CDR3 is built from 14 residues. Losses at the gene ends were 8 bases for V and 7 bases for J; bases not matched to a gene: 12. CDR1 and CDR2 (germline): MNHEY, SMNVEV (reference sequence). CDR3 protein: CASGSLDRVGGYTF. As DNA, the CDR3 is TGTGCCAGCGGCAGCCTGGACAGGGTAGGTGGCTACACCTTC.

This chain links TRBV6-4 with TRBJ2-1; the match to TRBD2 covers 8 bases. Germline V gene sequence: CDR1 MRHNA, CDR2 SNTAGT. Germline trimming cut 2 bases from V and 7 bases from J; bases unmatched to any gene: 4. The CDR3 is made up of 14 amino acids. Written as DNA, the CDR3 is TGTGCCAGCAGTGACACTCCGGGGGGGAATGAGCAGTTCTTC. Translated: CASSDTPGGNEQFF.

The chain is built from TRBV5-6 and TRBJ2-3; 12 bases are shared with TRBD2. This CDR3 comprises 17 residues. Germline trimming cut 2 bases from V and 0 bases from J; bases unmatched to any gene: 4. Germline V gene lookup returns CDR1 SGHDT and CDR2 YYEEEE. The CDR3 nucleotides are TGTGCCAGCAGCTTTGGTCTAGCGGGGGGGAGCACAGATACGCAGTATTTT. This translates into CASSFGLAGGSTDTQYF.

This chain links TRBV2 with TRBJ2-2; TRBD1 might be the D (6 bases). Germline assignment: CDR1 SNHLY and CDR2 FYNNEI. CDR3 length: 12 amino acids. V was pared by 8 bases and J by 3 bases, with 7 bases between. As DNA, the CDR3 is TGTGCCAGCCCAGGGGACACCGGGGAGCTGTTTTTT. Translated: CASPGDTGELFF.

V and J are TRBV7-2 and TRBJ2-1, with D perhaps TRBD2 (5 bases). Trimming removed 5 bases at V and 12 bases at J, with 20 bases between. Germline lookup yields CDR1 SGHTA and CDR2 FQGNSA. This CDR3 region has 14 residues. In nucleotides, the CDR3 is TGTGCCAGCAGCAAACTTGAGGGAATGATCGCGCAGTTCTTC. This gives the protein CASSKLEGMIAQFF.

This clone was observed a handful of times. The chain joins TRBV5-1 to TRBJ2-3, with a tentative D call TRBD2 (5 bases). V shed 0 bases and J shed 2 bases, with 13 bases lying between them. CDR3 length: 16 residues. Germline assignment: CDR1 SGHRS and CDR2 YFSETQ. The CDR3 sequence: CASSLEVPGITDTQYF. The CDR3 DNA reads as TGCGCCAGCAGCTTGGAGGTTCCGGGGATCACAGATACGCAGTATTTT. The complete variable domain, with remaining parts taken from reference TRBV5-1 and TRBJ2-3, reads KAGVTQTPRYLIKTRGQQVTLSCSPISGHRSVSWYQQTPGQGLQFLFEYFSETQRNKGNFPGRFSGRQFSNSRSEMNVSTLELGDSALYLCASSLEVPGITDTQYFGPGTRLTVL.

The rearrangement links TRBV10-3 to TRBJ1-1, with D possibly TRBD1 on 6 matching bases. This CDR3 has 14 residues. V gave up 3 bases and J gave up 0 bases, with 8 bases separating them. Germline CDR1 ENHRY, CDR2 SYGVKD. This CDR3 reads CAISDRTVNTEAFF. In DNA, the CDR3 is TGTGCCATCAGTGACAGGACAGTGAACACTGAAGCTTTCTTT.

The CDR3: CSVVAGSKNIQYF. In DNA, the CDR3 is TGCAGCGTTGTAGCCGGGTCCAAAAACATTCAGTACTTC. The chain has TRBV29-1 and TRBJ2-4; no definite D call. The V gene lost 4 bases and the J gene lost 2 bases, with 9 bases spanning the gap. The CDR3 length is 13 residues. The germline gives CDR1 SQVTM, CDR2 ANQGSEA.

The V call is TRBV29-1, the J call TRBJ1-1; D possibly corresponds to TRBD1 (5 bases). Per germline, CDR1 SQVTM and CDR2 ANQGSEA. This CDR3 is built from 12 residues. V gave up 7 bases and J gave up 3 bases, with 12 bases separating them. The CDR3 here is CSADRLDTEAFF. The CDR3 DNA follows: TGCAGCGCCGACAGACTGGACACTGAAGCTTTCTTT.

The rearrangement links TRBV30 to TRBJ1-2, with unresolved D. CDR1 and CDR2 (germline): GTSNPN, SVGIG (reference sequence). This CDR3 has 13 amino acids. V was cut by 0 bases and J by 8 bases, with 13 bases left in between. The CDR3 sequence is CAWSVGGGKGYTF. The CDR3 bases are TGTGCCTGGAGTGTTGGCGGTGGAAAGGGCTACACCTTC.

The V gene is TRBV10-1, the J gene TRBJ2-3; no reliable D call. The germline V and J ends were trimmed by 0 bases and 3 bases, with 7 bases remaining between them. This CDR3 spans 14 amino acids. Germline V lookup: CDR1 WNHNN, CDR2 SYGVQD (reference sequence). The CDR3 DNA reads as TGCGCCAGCAGTGAGTCGACACGGACAGATACGCAGTATTTT. The encoded protein is CASSESTRTDTQYF.

The V gene is TRBV2, the J gene TRBJ1-3; D gene uncertain. V was shortened by 4 bases and J by 0 bases, with 7 bases between the two germline ends. This CDR3 spans 14 amino acids. Germline assignment: CDR1 SNHLY and CDR2 FYNNEI. The CDR3 loop is CASSGDSSGNTIYF. Written as DNA, the CDR3 is TGTGCCAGCAGTGGAGATTCCTCTGGAAACACCATATATTTT.

This clone was counted between two and nine times. The chain uses TRBV15 and TRBJ1-1; weak D call: TRBD1 (5 bases). Trimming left V 3 bases short and J 8 bases short, with 13 bases between. This CDR3 comprises 13 residues. The germline CDR1 and CDR2 sequences are LNHNV and YYDKDF (reference sequence). Here the CDR3 DNA reads TGTGCCACCAGCAGTAAAGGGGCAGCAGAAGCTTTCTTT. This gives the protein CATSSKGAAEAFF.

The genes are TRBV28 and TRBJ1-2; the D gene is possibly TRBD1 (6 bases). Per germline, CDR1 MDHEN and CDR2 SYDVKM. Trimming took off 6 bases at V and 4 bases at J, with 18 bases between the two ends. This CDR3 is 15 amino acids long. This chain's CDR3 is CASSPERVGAYGYTF. CDR3 sequence (DNA): TGTGCCAGCAGCCCCGAGAGGGTGGGGGCCTATGGCTACACCTTC.

This sequence joins TRBV7-8 and TRBJ2-1; 8 bases line up with TRBD2. V shed 5 bases, J shed 7 bases, and the junction held 10 bases outside the gene matches. This CDR3 has 15 amino acids. Per germline, CDR1 SGHVS and CDR2 FQNEAQ. The CDR3 DNA sequence: TGTGCCAGCAGCCCCGCGGGAGGCAGGGGAAATGAGCAGTTCTTC. It codes for CASSPAGGRGNEQFF.